Reported below is one T cell receptor (beta chain). Sequenced by immunoSEQ multiplex PCR; TCRdb stores in-frame clones only, minus some. Here the sample spans some 5,000 clones, roughly 84% being singletons. Germline V gene data show CDR1 as SGHTA and CDR2 as FQGNSA. There are 15 residues in the CDR3. The junction had 11 bases not matched to a gene; V was cut back by 6 bases and J by 4 bases. This record comes from a study of T cells in lung cancer brain metastases. Study information: Tobacco use history was present in most of the 20 patients, median around 38 pack-years. Primary and brain metastasis specimens were taken a median 348 days apart.

Marked H&E slides guided macrodissection of tumor areas from roughly five unstained, deparaffinized about 10 um sections. The clonotype comes from a woman in her forties or fifties with non-small cell lung cancer that had spread to the brain. The V and J genes are TRBV7-2 and TRBJ2-5, with TRBD2 identical over 7 bases. Sequencing used tumor tissue from a brain metastasis. CDR3 bases: TGTGCCAGCAGTGACGGGAGGAGGGGCGGAGAGACCCAGTACTTC. Translating it yields CASSDGRRGGETQYF.